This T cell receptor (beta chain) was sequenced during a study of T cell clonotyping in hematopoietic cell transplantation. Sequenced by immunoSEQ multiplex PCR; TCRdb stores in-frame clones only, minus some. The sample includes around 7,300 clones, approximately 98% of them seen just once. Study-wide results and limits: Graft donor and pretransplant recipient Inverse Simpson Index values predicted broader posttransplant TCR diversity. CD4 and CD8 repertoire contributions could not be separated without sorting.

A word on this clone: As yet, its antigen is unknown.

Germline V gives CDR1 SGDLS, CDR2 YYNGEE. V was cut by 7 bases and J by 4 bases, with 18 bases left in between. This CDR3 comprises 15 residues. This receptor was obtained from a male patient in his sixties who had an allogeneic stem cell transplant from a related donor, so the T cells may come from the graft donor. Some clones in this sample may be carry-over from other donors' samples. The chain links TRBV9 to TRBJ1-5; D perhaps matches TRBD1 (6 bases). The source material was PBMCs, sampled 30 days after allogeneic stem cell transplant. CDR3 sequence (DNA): TGTGCCAGCTCCAATGAAGGGGGACTTAATCAGCCCCAGCATTTT. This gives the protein CASSNEGGLNQPQHF.